Listed below are T cell receptor beta chains from one sample, sequenced in a study of vaccination effects on CD4 cells after COVID-19. Assay used: immunoSEQ multiplex PCR; TCRdb lists only in-frame clones, some missing. In the table there are under 80,000 clones, 74% of which are singletons. These TCRs are of unknown antigen specificity. The specimen was CD4+ T cells from PBMCs cultured with HCoV-229E spike peptides, collected before COVID-19 vaccination. These receptor sequences come from a human donor who received a COVID-19 vaccine. The CDR3 runs from the conserved cysteine through the conserved F or W. Fields, in order: D gene, V gene, J gene, clone size, CDR3 protein, CDR3 DNA. D genes are given only for firm matches. The size field is filled for only some rows; it gives once, few, many or a size class.

TRBD2	TRBV30	TRBJ2-4	once	CAWSAGTSSKNIQYF	TGTGCCTGGAGTGCTGGGACTAGCTCCAAAAACATTCAGTACTTC
NA	TRBV18	TRBJ1-1	few	CASSPLPWTGMNTEAFF	TGTGCCAGCTCACCTCTCCCTTGGACGGGAATGAACACTGAAGCTTTCTTT
NA	TRBV10-3	TRBJ1-1	NA	CAISAGHTNTEAFF	TGTGCCATCAGTGCCGGACACACGAACACTGAAGCTTTCTTT
TRBD2	TRBV7-7	TRBJ2-5	NA	CASSLGLPTGGQETQYF	TGTGCCAGCAGCCTAGGACTGCCTACGGGAGGACAAGAGACCCAGTACTTC
NA	TRBV6-6	TRBJ1-6	NA	CASSPFHHPTGSVNSPLHF	TGTGCCAGCAGTCCATTCCACCACCCGACAGGATCAGTAAATTCACCCCTCCACTTT
TRBD1	TRBV5-1	TRBJ2-5	NA	CASSLLTGGWETQYF	TGCGCCAGCAGCTTGCTGACAGGGGGCTGGGAGACCCAGTACTTC
NA	TRBV12-5	TRBJ2-3	NA	CASGLVRDGKGPGATDTQYF	TGTGCTAGTGGTTTGGTACGGGACGGGAAGGGCCCGGGGGCCACAGATACGCAGTATTTT
TRBD2	TRBV5-8	TRBJ2-5	NA	CASSLSLAGGETQYF	TGTGCCAGCAGCTTATCCCTAGCGGGGGGAGAGACCCAGTACTTC
NA	TRBV4-3	TRBJ1-6	NA	CASSQVSGPSNSPLHF	TGCGCCAGCAGCCAAGTTTCGGGACCGAGTAATTCACCCCTCCACTTT
NA	TRBV4-1	TRBJ2-5	NA	CASSPLLRKPETQYF	TGCGCCAGCAGCCCTTTGTTACGGAAGCCGGAGACCCAGTACTTC
TRBD1	TRBV28	TRBJ1-4	NA	CASSTRQGLNEKLFF	TGTGCCAGCAGTACCAGACAGGGACTTAATGAAAAACTGTTTTTT
TRBD1	TRBV29-1	TRBJ2-3	NA	CSGRDRGLLSSTDTQYF	TGCAGCGGTAGGGACAGGGGCCTATTATCTAGCACAGATACGCAGTATTTT
TRBD1	TRBV6-6	TRBJ2-5	NA	CASSKGQGGTETQYF	TGTGCCAGCAGTAAGGGACAGGGGGGGACAGAGACCCAGTACTTC
NA	TRBV4-2	TRBJ1-5	NA	CASSQDGVDQPQHF	TGTGCCAGCAGCCAAGATGGAGTAGATCAGCCCCAGCATTTT
NA	TRBV9	TRBJ1-5	few	CASSTGESNQPQHF	TGTGCCAGCAGTACAGGAGAAAGCAATCAGCCCCAGCATTTT
TRBD2	TRBV7-3	TRBJ2-3	once	CASSPKGQRGGRIADTQYF	TGTGCCAGCAGCCCAAAGGGGCAGCGGGGGGGCCGTATCGCAGATACGCAGTATTTT
NA	TRBV30	TRBJ2-1	NA	CAWSVKLGKAPYNEQFF	TGTGCCTGGAGTGTAAAACTGGGCAAGGCCCCTTACAATGAGCAGTTCTTC
NA	TRBV7-9	TRBJ2-5	once	CASSSGRETQYF	TGTGCCAGCAGCTCTGGGCGGGAGACCCAGTACTTC
TRBD1	TRBV7-2	TRBJ2-1	few	CASSQGQGANEQFF	TGTGCCAGCAGCCAGGGACAGGGTGCCAATGAGCAGTTCTTC
TRBD1	TRBV5-6	TRBJ1-3	NA	CASRESTGARNTIYF	TGTGCCAGCAGGGAATCGACAGGGGCGAGAAACACCATATATTTT
TRBD1	TRBV10-2	TRBJ1-1	NA	CASTDRDRVNTEAFF	TGCGCCAGCACTGACCGGGACAGGGTGAACACTGAAGCTTTCTTT
TRBD1	TRBV3-1/TRBV3-2	TRBJ1-2	NA	CASSHGAGGFYGYTF	TGTGCCAGCAGCCACGGGGCAGGGGGCTTCTATGGCTACACCTTC
TRBD1	TRBV18	TRBJ1-2	few	CASSRGTGVSDYGYTF	TGTGCCAGCTCAAGAGGGACAGGGGTTTCCGACTATGGCTACACCTTC
TRBD1	TRBV5-8	TRBJ1-4	NA	CASRQGAPVPEKLFF	TGTGCCAGCAGACAGGGGGCGCCGGTCCCCGAAAAACTGTTTTTT
NA	TRBV28	TRBJ1-3	few	CASSLVGPGNTIYF	TGTGCCAGCAGTTTAGTCGGACCTGGAAACACCATATATTTT
NA	TRBV6-1	TRBJ1-4	NA	CASSEVPGSPKKLFF	TGTGCCAGCAGTGAAGTGCCGGGCAGTCCAAAGAAACTGTTTTTT
TRBD1	TRBV11-2	TRBJ2-5	few	CASSPAAGGWETQYF	TGTGCCAGCAGCCCCGCCGCAGGGGGCTGGGAGACCCAGTACTTC
NA	TRBV5-1	TRBJ2-1	NA	CASSSTLGGSSYNEQFF	TGCGCCAGCAGCTCCACCCTTGGAGGCAGCTCCTACAATGAGCAGTTCTTC
NA	TRBV3-1/TRBV3-2	TRBJ2-1	few	CASSRDSYEQFF	TGTGCCAGCAGCCGGGACTCTTATGAGCAGTTCTTC